These 10 T cell receptor beta chains originate from one sample sequenced in a study of neoadjuvant anti-PD-1 for oral cavity cancer. Time point denoted: after neoadjuvant nivolumab, at surgical resection. Measured with immunoSEQ multiplex PCR; TCRdb has only the in-frame clones, and not every one. The data hold 35,000 to 50,000 clones, with 65% to 85% observed a single time. The sample consisted of PBMCs, taken after nivolumab (anti-PD-1) treatment. The receptor set was obtained from a person aged 35 to 85 with oral cavity squamous cell carcinoma.

The V call is TRBV6-6, the J call TRBJ2-7, with D perhaps TRBD1 or TRBD2 (5 bases each). The V gene's germline CDR1 is MNHNY and CDR2 SVGAGI (reference sequence). V lost 10 bases, J lost 3 bases, and 16 bases lay in between. The CDR3 runs 13 residues. The CDR3 region is CATRDPANYEQYF. CDR3 sequence (DNA): TGTGCCACCCGGGACCCTGCGAACTACGAGCAGTACTTC.

The V and J genes are TRBV11-2 and TRBJ2-5; 9 nucleotides line up with TRBD1. There are 18 residues in the CDR3. Germline loops: CDR1 SGHAT, CDR2 FQNNGV. V was clipped by 5 bases and J by 2 bases; unmatched bases: 15. The CDR3: CASSDKGYRDRVQETQYF. CDR3 in DNA: TGTGCCAGCAGCGATAAGGGTTACCGGGACAGGGTACAAGAGACCCAGTACTTC.

V usage is TRBV11-3 and J usage is TRBJ2-1; 10 bases are a match to TRBD2. The germline V gene encodes CDR1 SGHNT and CDR2 YENEEA. The ends lost 5 bases at V and 6 bases at J; junction bases unmatched: 7. This CDR3 region has 15 residues. CDR3 sequence: CASSLSGRGGNEQFF. The CDR3 region has the DNA TGTGCCAGCAGCCTGAGCGGGAGGGGAGGCAATGAGCAGTTCTTC.

The chain uses TRBV15 and TRBJ2-3, with TRBD1 matching over 10 bases. Germline V CDR1 and CDR2: LNHNV, YYDKDF (reference sequence). J was trimmed by 1 base and V by 6 bases; bases with no gene match: 4. CDR3 length equals 15 residues. CDR3 sequence: CATRLGTGGTDTQYF. CDR3 nucleotides: TGTGCCACCAGACTCGGGACAGGGGGCACAGATACGCAGTATTTT.

This clone has a single count. This rearrangement joins TRBV7-2 to TRBJ2-5, with 9 bases fitting TRBD1. Germline lookup yields CDR1 SGHTA and CDR2 FQGNSA. CDR3 length: 15 residues. With V trimmed by 5 bases and J by 7 bases, 11 bases remained unmatched. The CDR3 DNA reads as TGTGCCAGCAGCATCCGACAGGGGGTAGAAGCGACCCAGTACTTC. Translated: CASSIRQGVEATQYF.

This chain links TRBV6-1 with TRBJ2-1; 9 bases map to TRBD1. This CDR3 has 16 amino acids. The V and J ends lost 4 bases and 5 bases, in that order; junction bases with no gene match: 9. Germline lookup yields CDR1 MNHNS and CDR2 SASEGT. This chain's CDR3 is CASSGPGTGIDNEQFF. CDR3 in DNA: TGTGCCAGCAGTGGCCCCGGGACAGGGATTGACAATGAGCAGTTCTTC.

The rearrangement uses TRBV4-2 and TRBJ1-1; TRBD1 matches at 8 bases. Losses at the gene ends were 0 bases for V and 4 bases for J; bases not matched to a gene: 7. Germline assignment: CDR1 LGHNA and CDR2 YNFKEQ. The CDR3 sequence is 16 residues long. The CDR3 here is CASSQDVDRAGTEAFF. The CDR3 bases are TGTGCCAGCAGCCAAGATGTGGACAGGGCGGGCACTGAAGCTTTCTTT.

The sample holds a few counts of this clone. The V and J genes are TRBV28 and TRBJ1-2; D perhaps matches TRBD1 (5 bases). The CDR3 extends over 14 amino acids. Germline lookup yields CDR1 MDHEN and CDR2 SYDVKM. The V and J ends lost 4 bases and 4 bases respectively, with 13 bases between them. CDR3 bases: TGTGCCAGCAGTTGGATTCAGGGAGGCTATGGCTACACCTTC. Residues: CASSWIQGGYGYTF.

V gene TRBV19 combines with J gene TRBJ1-3; D gene unclear. The germline V gene encodes CDR1 LNHDA and CDR2 SQIVND (reference sequence). V was clipped by 7 bases and J by 0 bases, with 10 bases between them. The CDR3 extends over 14 amino acids. DNA of the CDR3: TGTGCCAGTAAGACGGAATTCTCTGGAAACACCATATATTTT. The encoded protein is CASKTEFSGNTIYF.

The chain carries TRBV10-1 and TRBJ2-7; D remains unclear. Germline V gives CDR1 WNHNN, CDR2 SYGVQD (reference sequence). V was clipped by 4 bases and J by 1 base, with 11 bases between them. The CDR3 has 14 amino acids. For the CDR3, the DNA is TGCGCCAGCAGTGTGAATTTAGGGTCCTACGAGCAGTACTTC. Translation gives CASSVNLGSYEQYF.